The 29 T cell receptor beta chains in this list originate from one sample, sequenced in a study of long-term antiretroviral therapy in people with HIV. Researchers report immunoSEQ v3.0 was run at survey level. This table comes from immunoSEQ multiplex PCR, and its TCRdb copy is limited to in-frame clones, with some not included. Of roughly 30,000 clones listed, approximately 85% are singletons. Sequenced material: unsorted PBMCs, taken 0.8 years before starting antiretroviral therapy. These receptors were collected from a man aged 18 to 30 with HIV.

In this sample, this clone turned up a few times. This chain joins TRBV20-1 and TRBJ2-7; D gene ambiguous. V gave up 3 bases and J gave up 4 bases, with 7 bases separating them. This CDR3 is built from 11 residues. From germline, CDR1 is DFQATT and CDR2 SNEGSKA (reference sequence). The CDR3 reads CSASSGYEQYF. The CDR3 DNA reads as TGCAGTGCTAGTTCCGGGTACGAGCAGTACTTC.

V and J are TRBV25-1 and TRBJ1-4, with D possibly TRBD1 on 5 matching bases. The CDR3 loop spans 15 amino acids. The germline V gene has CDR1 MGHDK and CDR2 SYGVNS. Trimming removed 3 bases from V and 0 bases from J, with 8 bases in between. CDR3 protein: CASSDVTATNEKLFF. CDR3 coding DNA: TGTGCCAGCAGTGATGTGACAGCAACTAATGAAAAACTGTTTTTT. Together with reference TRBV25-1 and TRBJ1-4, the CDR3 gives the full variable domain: EADIYQTPRYLVIGTGKKITLECSQTMGHDKMYWYQQDPGMELHLIHYSYGVNSTEKGDLSSESTVSRIRTEHFPLTLESARPSHTSQYLCASSDVTATNEKLFFGSGTQLSVL.

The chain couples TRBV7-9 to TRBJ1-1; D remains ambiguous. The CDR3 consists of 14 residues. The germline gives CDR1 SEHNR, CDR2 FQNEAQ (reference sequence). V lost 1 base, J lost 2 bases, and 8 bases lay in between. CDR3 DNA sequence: TGTGCCAGCAGCTTAGAGGGCAGCAACACTGAAGCTTTCTTT. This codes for CASSLEGSNTEAFF.

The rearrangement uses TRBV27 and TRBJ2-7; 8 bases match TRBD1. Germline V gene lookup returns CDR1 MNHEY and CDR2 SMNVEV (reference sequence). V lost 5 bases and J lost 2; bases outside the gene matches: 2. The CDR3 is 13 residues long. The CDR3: CASSGQGTYEQYF. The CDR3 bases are TGTGCCAGCAGTGGACAGGGAACCTACGAGCAGTACTTC.

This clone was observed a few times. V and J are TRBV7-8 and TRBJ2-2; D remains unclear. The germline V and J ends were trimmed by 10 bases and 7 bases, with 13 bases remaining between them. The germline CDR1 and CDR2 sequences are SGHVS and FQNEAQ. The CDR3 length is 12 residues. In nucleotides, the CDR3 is TGTGCCACCTCCCGAGGTGACGGGGAGCTGTTTTTT. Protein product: CATSRGDGELFF.

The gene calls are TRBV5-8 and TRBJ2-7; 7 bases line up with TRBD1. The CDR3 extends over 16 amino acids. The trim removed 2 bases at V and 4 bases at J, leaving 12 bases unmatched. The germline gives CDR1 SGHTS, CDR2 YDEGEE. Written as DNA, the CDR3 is TGTGCCAGCAGCTTTCCGACAGGGACGCCCTGGTACGAGCAGTACTTC. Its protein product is CASSFPTGTPWYEQYF.

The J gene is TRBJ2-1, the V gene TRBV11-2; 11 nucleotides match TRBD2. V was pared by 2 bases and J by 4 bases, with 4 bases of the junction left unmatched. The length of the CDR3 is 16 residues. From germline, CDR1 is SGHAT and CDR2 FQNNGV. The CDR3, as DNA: TGTGCCAGCAGCTTAACCGGGACTAGCGGATACAATGAGCAGTTCTTC. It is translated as CASSLTGTSGYNEQFF.

The CDR3 here is CASARTVTGELFF. Here the CDR3 DNA reads TGTGCTAGTGCCCGGACAGTGACCGGGGAGCTGTTTTTT. The chain employs TRBV12-5 and TRBJ2-2, with D possibly matching TRBD1 (6 bases). The CDR3 contains 13 residues. The V end was cut by 7 bases, the J end by 5 bases, with 11 bases between. CDR1 and CDR2 from the germline V gene are LGHNT and FRNRAP.

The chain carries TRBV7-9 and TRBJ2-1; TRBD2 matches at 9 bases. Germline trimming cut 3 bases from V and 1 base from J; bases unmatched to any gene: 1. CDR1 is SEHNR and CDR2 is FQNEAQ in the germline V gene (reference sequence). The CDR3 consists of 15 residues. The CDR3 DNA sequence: TGTGCCAGCAGCTTGCTAGCGGGGTCCTACAATGAGCAGTTCTTC. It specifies CASSLLAGSYNEQFF.

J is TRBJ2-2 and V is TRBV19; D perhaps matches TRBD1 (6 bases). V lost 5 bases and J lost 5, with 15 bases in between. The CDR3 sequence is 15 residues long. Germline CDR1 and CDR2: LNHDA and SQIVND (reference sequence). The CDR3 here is CASSSQGTWTGELFF. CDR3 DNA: TGTGCCAGTAGTTCCCAGGGGACCTGGACCGGGGAGCTGTTTTTT.

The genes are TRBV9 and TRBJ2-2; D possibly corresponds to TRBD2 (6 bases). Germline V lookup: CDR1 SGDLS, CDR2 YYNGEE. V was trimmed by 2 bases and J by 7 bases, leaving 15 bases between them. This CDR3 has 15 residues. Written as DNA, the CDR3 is TGTGCCAGCAGCGTGGGGGAGGCCTGGGTCGGGGAGCTGTTTTTT. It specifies CASSVGEAWVGELFF.

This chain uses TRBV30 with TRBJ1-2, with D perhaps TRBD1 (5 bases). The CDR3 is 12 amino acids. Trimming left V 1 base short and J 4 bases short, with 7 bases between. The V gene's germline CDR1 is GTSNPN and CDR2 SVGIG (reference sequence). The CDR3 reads CAWSAQVYGYTF. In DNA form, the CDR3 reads TGTGCCTGGAGTGCACAGGTCTATGGCTACACCTTC.

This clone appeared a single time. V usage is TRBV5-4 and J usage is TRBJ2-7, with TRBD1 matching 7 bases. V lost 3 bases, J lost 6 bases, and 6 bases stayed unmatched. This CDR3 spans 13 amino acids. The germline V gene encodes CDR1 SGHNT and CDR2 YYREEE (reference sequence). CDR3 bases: TGTGCCAGCAGCTCCGGGACAGAGATCGAGCAGTACTTC. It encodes CASSSGTEIEQYF.

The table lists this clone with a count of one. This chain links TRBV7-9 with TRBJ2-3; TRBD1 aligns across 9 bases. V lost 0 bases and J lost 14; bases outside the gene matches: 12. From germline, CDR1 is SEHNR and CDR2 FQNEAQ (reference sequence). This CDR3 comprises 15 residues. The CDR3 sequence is CASSLATGGPKELYF. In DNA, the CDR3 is TGTGCCAGCAGCTTAGCTACAGGGGGCCCCAAGGAATTGTATTTT.

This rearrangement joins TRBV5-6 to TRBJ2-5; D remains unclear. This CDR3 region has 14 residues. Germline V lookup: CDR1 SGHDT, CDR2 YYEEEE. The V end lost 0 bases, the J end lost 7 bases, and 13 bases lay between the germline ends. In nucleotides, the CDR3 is TGTGCCAGCAGCTTGGACCCGATCTCAGGGACCCAGTACTTC. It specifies CASSLDPISGTQYF. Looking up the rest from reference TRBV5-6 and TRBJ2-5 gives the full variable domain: DAGVTQSPTHLIKTRGQQVTLRCSPKSGHDTVSWYQQALGQGPQFIFQYYEEEERQRGNFPDRFSGHQFPNYSSELNVNALLLGDSALYLCASSLDPISGTQYFGPGTRLLVL.

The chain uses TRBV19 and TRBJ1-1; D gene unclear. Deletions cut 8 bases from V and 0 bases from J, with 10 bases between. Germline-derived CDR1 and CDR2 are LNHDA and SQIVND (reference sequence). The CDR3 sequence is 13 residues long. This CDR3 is CASPDGMNTEAFF. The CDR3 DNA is TGTGCCAGTCCCGATGGGATGAACACTGAAGCTTTCTTT.

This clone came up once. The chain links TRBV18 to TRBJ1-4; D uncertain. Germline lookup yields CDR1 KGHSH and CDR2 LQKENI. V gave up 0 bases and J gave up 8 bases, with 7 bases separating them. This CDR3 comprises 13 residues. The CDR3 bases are TGTGCCAGCTCACCACCGGTAGTCGAAAAACTGTTTTTT. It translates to CASSPPVVEKLFF.

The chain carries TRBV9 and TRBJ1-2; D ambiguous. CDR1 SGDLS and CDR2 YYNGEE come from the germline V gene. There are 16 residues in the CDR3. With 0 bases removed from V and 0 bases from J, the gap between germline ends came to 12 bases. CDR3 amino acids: CASSVGGDHPNYGYTF. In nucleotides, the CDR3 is TGTGCCAGCAGCGTAGGAGGAGACCACCCTAACTATGGCTACACCTTC. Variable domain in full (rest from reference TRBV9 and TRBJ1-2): DSGVTQTPKHLITATGQRVTLRCSPRSGDLSVYWYQQSLDQGLQFLIQYYNGEERAKGNILERFSAQQFPDLHSELNLSSLELGDSALYFCASSVGGDHPNYGYTFGSGTRLTVV.

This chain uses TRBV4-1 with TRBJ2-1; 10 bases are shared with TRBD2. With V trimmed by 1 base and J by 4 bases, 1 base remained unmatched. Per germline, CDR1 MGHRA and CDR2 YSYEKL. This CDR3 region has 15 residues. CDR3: CASSQGTSGYNEQFF. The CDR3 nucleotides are TGCGCCAGCAGCCAAGGGACTAGCGGTTACAATGAGCAGTTCTTC.

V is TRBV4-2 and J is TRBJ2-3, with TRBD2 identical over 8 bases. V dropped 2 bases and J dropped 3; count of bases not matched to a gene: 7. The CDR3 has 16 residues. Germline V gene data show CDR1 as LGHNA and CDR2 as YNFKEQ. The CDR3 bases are TGTGCCAGCAGCCAATCCCCGGGGGGGCCAACAGATACGCAGTATTTT. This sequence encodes CASSQSPGGPTDTQYF.

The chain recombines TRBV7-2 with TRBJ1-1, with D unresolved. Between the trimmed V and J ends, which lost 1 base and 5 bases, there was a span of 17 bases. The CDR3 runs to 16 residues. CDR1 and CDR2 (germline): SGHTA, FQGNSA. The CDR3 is CASSLGRYDKGTEAFF. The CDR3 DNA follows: TGTGCCAGCAGCTTAGGGCGGTACGATAAGGGTACTGAAGCTTTCTTT.

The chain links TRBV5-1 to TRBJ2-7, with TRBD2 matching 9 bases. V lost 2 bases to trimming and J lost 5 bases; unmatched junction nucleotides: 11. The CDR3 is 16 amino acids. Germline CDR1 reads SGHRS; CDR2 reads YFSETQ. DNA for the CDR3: TGCGCCAGCAGCTTATATAGCGGGAGTGATGAACACGAGCAGTACTTC. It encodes CASSLYSGSDEHEQYF.

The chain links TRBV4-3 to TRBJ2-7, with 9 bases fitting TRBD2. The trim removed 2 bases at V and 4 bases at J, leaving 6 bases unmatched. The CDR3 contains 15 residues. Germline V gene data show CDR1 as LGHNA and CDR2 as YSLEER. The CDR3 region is CASSQQIAGEYEQYF. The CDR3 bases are TGCGCCAGCAGCCAACAAATAGCGGGAGAGTACGAGCAGTACTTC.

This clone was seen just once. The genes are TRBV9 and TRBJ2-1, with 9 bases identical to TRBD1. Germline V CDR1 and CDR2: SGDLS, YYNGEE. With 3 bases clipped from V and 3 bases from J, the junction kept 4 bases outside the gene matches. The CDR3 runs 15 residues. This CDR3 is CASSEQGADYNEQFF. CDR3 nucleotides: TGTGCCAGCAGCGAACAGGGGGCGGACTACAATGAGCAGTTCTTC.

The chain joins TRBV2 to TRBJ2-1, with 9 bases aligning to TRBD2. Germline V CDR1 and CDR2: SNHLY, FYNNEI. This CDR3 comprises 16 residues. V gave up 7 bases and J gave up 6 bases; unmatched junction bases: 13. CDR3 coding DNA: TGTGCCAGCAAGAAGGGGGTAGGACTAGCGATCAATGAGCAGTTCTTC. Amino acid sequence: CASKKGVGLAINEQFF.

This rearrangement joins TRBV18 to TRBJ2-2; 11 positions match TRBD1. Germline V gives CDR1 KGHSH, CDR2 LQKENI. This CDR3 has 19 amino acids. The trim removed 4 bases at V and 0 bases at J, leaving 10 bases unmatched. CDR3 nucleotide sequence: TGTGCCAGCTCACGGCTTCCGGGACAGGGGGTCTCGAACACCGGGGAGCTGTTTTTT. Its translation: CASSRLPGQGVSNTGELFF.

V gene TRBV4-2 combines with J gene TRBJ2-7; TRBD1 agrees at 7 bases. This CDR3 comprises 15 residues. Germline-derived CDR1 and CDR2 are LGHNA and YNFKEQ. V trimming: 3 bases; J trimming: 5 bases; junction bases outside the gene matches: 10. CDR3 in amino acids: CASSQDPGQKHEQYF. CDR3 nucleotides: TGTGCCAGCAGCCAGGATCCGGGACAGAAACACGAGCAGTACTTC.

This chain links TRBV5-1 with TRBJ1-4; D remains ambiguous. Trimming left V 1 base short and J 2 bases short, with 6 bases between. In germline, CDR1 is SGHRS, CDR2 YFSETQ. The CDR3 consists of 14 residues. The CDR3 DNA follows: TGCGCCAGCAGCTTGACGGGCACTAATGAAAAACTGTTTTTT. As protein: CASSLTGTNEKLFF.

CDR3 sequence (DNA): TGTGCCAGTACTCAAAAGGGGGGATGGAACACTGAAGCTTTCTTT. Encoded protein: CASTQKGGWNTEAFF. The rearrangement links TRBV19 to TRBJ1-1; a possible D gene is TRBD1 (6 bases). Deletions cut 7 bases from V and 1 base from J, with 16 bases between. This CDR3 contains 15 residues. Germline V lookup: CDR1 LNHDA, CDR2 SQIVND (reference sequence). The full variable domain, its missing parts supplied by reference TRBV19 and TRBJ1-1, is DGGITQSPKYLFRKEGQNVTLSCEQNLNHDAMYWYRQDPGQGLRLIYYSQIVNDFQKGDIAEGYSVSREKKESFPLTVTSAQKNPTAFYLCASTQKGGWNTEAFFGQGTRLTVV.